The text below deals with one T cell receptor beta chain. The data were obtained in a study of blood T cell repertoires in COVID-19. Profiling relied on immunoSEQ multiplex PCR, and the TCRdb table lists in-frame clones only, not all of them. Of 290,000 or so clones in the sample, 75% to 90% were seen once. The length of the CDR3 is 15 residues. Trimming took 6 bases from V and 7 from J; bases not matched to a gene: 13. CDR1 is LNHDA and CDR2 is SQIVND in the germline V gene (reference sequence). Sequencing was performed on peripheral blood. The J gene is TRBJ2-7, the V gene TRBV19; 9 bases fit TRBD1. This TCR derives from a man younger than 35 with active or convalescent COVID-19. In nucleotides, the CDR3 is TGTGCCAGTAGCCTCACTGGACAGGGGACGGAGGAGCAGTACTTC. Translation gives CASSLTGQGTEEQYF. Full variable domain (missing parts from reference TRBV19 and TRBJ2-7): DGGITQSPKYLFRKEGQNVTLSCEQNLNHDAMYWYRQDPGQGLRLIYYSQIVNDFQKGDIAEGYSVSREKKESFPLTVTSAQKNPTAFYLCASSLTGQGTEEQYFGPGTRLTVT.